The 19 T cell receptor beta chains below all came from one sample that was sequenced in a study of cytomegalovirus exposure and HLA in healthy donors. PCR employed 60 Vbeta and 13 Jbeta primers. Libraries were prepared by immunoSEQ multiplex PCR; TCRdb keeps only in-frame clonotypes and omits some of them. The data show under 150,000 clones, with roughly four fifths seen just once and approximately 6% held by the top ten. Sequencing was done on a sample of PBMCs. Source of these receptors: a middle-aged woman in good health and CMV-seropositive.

The CDR3 protein is CASSEGLAGVYEQYF. The CDR3 DNA sequence: TGTGCCAGCAGTGAAGGACTAGCGGGAGTTTACGAGCAGTACTTC. The rearrangement links TRBV6-1 to TRBJ2-7; TRBD2 aligns across 12 bases. The trim removed 1 base at V and 4 bases at J, leaving 2 bases unmatched. The CDR3 is 15 amino acids. Germline-derived CDR1 and CDR2 are MNHNS and SASEGT.

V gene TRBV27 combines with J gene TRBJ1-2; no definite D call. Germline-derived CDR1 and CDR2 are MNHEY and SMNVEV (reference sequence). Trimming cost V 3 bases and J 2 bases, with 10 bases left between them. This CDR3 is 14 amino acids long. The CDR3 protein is CASSFGRENYGYTF. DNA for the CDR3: TGTGCCAGCAGTTTCGGGAGGGAAAACTATGGCTACACCTTC.

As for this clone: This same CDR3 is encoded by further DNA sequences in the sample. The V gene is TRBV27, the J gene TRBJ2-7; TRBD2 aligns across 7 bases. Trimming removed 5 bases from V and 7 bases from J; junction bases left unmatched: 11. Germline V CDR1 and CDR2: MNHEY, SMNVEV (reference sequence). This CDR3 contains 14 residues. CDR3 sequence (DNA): TGTGCCAGCAGTCTACCCGGGGGGATTGGAGAGCAGTACTTC. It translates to CASSLPGGIGEQYF.

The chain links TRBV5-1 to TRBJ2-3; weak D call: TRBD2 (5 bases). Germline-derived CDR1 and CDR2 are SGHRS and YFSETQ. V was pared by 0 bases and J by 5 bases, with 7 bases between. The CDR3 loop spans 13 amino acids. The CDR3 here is CASSLVARDTQYF. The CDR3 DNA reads TGCGCCAGCAGCTTGGTAGCGCGAGATACGCAGTATTTT.

Here the CDR3 DNA reads TGCGCCAGCAGCTCGACGACTAGCGGGAGGGCCGGGGAGCAGTTCTTC. It translates to CASSSTTSGRAGEQFF. The gene calls are TRBV5-1 and TRBJ2-1; TRBD2 matches at 14 bases. CDR3 length: 16 residues. V was pared by 3 bases and J by 10 bases, with 9 bases of the junction left unmatched. The germline V gene has CDR1 SGHRS and CDR2 YFSETQ.

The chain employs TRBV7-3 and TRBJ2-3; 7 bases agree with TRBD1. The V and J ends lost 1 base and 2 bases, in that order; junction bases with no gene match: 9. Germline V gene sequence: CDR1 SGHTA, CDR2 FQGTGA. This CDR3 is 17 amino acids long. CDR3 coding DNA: TGTGCCAGCAGCTTAAAGTGGGGGACAGAGCCCACAGATACGCAGTATTTT. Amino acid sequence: CASSLKWGTEPTDTQYF.

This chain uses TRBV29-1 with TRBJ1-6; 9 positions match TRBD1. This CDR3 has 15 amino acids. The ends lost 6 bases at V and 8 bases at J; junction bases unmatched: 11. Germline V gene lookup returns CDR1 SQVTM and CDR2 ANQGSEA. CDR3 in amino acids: CSVRISRDRDSPLHF. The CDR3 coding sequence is TGCAGCGTCCGCATTTCCCGGGACAGGGATTCACCCCTCCACTTT. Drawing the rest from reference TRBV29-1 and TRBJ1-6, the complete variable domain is SAVISQKPSRDICQRGTSLTIQCQVDSQVTMMFWYRQQPGQSLTLIATANQGSEATYESGFVIDKFPISRPNLTFSTLTVSNMSPEDSSIYLCSVRISRDRDSPLHFGNGTRLTVT.

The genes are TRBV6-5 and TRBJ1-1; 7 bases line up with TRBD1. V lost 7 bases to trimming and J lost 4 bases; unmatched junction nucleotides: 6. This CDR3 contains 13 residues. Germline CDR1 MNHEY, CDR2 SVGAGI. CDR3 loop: CASTKQGTTEAFF. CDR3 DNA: TGTGCCAGCACCAAACAGGGGACCACTGAAGCTTTCTTT.

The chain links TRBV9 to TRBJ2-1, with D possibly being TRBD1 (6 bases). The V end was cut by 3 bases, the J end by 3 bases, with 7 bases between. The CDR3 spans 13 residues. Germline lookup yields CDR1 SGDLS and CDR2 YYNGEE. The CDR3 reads CASSEDSYNEQFF. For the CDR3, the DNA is TGTGCCAGCAGCGAGGACAGCTACAATGAGCAGTTCTTC.

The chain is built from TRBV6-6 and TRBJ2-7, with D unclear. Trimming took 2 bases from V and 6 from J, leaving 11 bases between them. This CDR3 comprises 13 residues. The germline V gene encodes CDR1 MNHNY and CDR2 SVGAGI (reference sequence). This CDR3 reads CASSYGPPGEQYF. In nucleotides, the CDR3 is TGTGCCAGCAGTTACGGGCCGCCAGGCGAGCAGTACTTC.

CDR3 protein: CATSRELRVNTEAFF. The CDR3 DNA reads as TGTGCCACCAGCAGAGAACTAAGAGTGAACACTGAAGCTTTCTTT. The chain recombines TRBV15 with TRBJ1-1; D is uncertain. V was clipped by 0 bases and J by 0 bases, with 8 bases between them. Germline V CDR1 and CDR2: LNHNV, YYDKDF (reference sequence). There are 15 residues in the CDR3.

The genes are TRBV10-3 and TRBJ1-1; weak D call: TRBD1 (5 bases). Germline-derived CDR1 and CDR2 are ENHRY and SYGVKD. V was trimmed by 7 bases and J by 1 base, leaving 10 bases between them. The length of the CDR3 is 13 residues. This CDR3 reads CAITDSKNTEAFF. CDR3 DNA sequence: TGTGCCATCACCGACAGTAAGAACACTGAAGCTTTCTTT.

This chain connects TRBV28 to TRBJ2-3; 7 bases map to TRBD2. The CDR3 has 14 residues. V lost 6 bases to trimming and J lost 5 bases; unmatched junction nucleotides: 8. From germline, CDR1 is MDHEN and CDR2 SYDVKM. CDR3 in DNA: TGTGCCAGCAGCCCGATTAGGGAGGGAGATACGCAGTATTTT. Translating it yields CASSPIREGDTQYF.

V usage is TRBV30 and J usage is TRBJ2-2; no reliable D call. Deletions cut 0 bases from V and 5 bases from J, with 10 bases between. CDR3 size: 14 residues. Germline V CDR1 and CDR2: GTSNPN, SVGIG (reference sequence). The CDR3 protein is CAWSVSLKTGELFF. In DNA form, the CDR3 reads TGTGCCTGGAGTGTTTCACTTAAAACCGGGGAGCTGTTTTTT.

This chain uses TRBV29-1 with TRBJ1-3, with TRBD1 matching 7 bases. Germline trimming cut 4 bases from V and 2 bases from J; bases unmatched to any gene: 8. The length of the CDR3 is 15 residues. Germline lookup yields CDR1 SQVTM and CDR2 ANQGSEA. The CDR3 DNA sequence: TGCAGCGTTGTCCCAGGGGGGAGCACTGGAAACACCATATATTTT. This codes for CSVVPGGSTGNTIYF.

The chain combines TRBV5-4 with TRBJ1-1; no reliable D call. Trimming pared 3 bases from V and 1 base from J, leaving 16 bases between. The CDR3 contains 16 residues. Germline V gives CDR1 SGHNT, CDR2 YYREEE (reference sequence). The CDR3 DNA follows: TGTGCCAGCAGCTCCCCGGGAAAAACTCCGAACACTGAAGCTTTCTTT. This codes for CASSSPGKTPNTEAFF. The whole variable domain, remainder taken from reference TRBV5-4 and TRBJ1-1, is ETGVTQSPTHLIKTRGQQVTLRCSSQSGHNTVSWYQQALGQGPQFIFQYYREEENGRGNFPPRFSGLQFPNYSSELNVNALELDDSALYLCASSSPGKTPNTEAFFGQGTRLTVV.

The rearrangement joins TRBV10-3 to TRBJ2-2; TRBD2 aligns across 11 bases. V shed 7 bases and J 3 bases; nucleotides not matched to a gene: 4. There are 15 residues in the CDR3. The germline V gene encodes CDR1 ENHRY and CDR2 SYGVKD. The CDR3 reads CAITELAGDTGELFF. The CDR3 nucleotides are TGTGCCATCACTGAACTAGCGGGGGACACCGGGGAGCTGTTTTTT.

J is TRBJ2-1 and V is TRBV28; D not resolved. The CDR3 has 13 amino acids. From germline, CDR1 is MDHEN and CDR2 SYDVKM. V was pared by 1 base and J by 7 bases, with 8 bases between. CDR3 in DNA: TGTGCCAGCAGTTTATCCTCGGTTAATGAGCAGTTCTTC. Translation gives CASSLSSVNEQFF.

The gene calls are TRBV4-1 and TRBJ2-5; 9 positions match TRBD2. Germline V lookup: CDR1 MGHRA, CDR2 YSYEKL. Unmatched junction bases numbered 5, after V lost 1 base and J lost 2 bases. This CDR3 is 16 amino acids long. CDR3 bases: TGCGCCAGCAGCCAAGCTAGGACTAGCGTTCAAGAGACCCAGTACTTC. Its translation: CASSQARTSVQETQYF.